The clone carrying this T cell receptor beta chain has a single count. Antigen: not known. Time point indicated: week 23, last vaccination. Vaccination used 300 ug of mutant IDH1 20-mer peptide per dose, with topical imiquimod. The data originate from a study of a mutant IDH1 vaccine in newly diagnosed glioma. Study summary: The sex distribution of treated patients was 62.5% male and approximately 40% female, with a mean age of roughly 40 years. Earlier care involved radiotherapy, temozolomide, or both, and the majority received both. Overall study results and limits: It seemed that pseudoprogression was not linked to changes in the top peripheral T cell clonotypes.

Libraries were prepared by immunoSEQ multiplex PCR; TCRdb keeps only in-frame clonotypes and omits some of them. The repertoire includes around 39,000 clones, approximately 88% of them detected once, and 2% to 2.5% sits in the top ten. The clonotype originates from a woman in her late teens or twenties with glioma. Some clones in this sample may be carry-over from other donors' samples. The source material was PBMCs, sampled from a glioma patient whose treatment included an IDH1 peptide vaccine.

Here the CDR3 reads CASRENTEAFF. The CDR3 DNA follows: TGTGCCAGCCGCGAGAACACTGAAGCTTTCTTT. V is TRBV7-9 and J is TRBJ1-1; D is unclear. The CDR3 has 11 residues. V was clipped by 8 bases and J by 1 base, with 5 bases between them. Germline CDR1 reads SEHNR; CDR2 reads FQNEAQ (reference sequence). Based on the CDR3 plus reference TRBV7-9 and TRBJ1-1, the full variable domain is DTGVSQNPRHKITKRGQNVTFRCDPISEHNRLYWYRQTLGQGPEFLTYFQNEAQLEKSRLLSDRFSAERPKGSFSTLEIQRTEQGDSAMYLCASRENTEAFFGQGTRLTVV.